The present TCR beta chain was sequenced within a study of cytomegalovirus exposure and HLA in healthy donors. Whole-study findings and limits: In vitro, a few CMV-associated chains proved specific for CMV antigens. Immune exposure information available was restricted to CMV serostatus. As a later analysis showed, a missense DCLRE1C variant was linked to trimming of TCR beta V- and J-genes.

The primer mix had 60 Vbeta and 13 Jbeta primers. In the study's own analysis: The authors later counted roughly 79 million unique TCR beta chains, roughly 10 million of them shared. Assay: immunoSEQ multiplex PCR; the TCRdb copy retains only in-frame clones and omits some. That table gives V, J and clone size, and the DNA gave D and trimming. The data show fewer than 130,000 clones, roughly three quarters seen once. In the case of this clone: What it binds is unknown.

This CDR3 spans 13 amino acids. V was shortened by 2 bases and J by 8 bases, with 10 bases between the two germline ends. Germline lookup yields CDR1 MDHEN and CDR2 SYDVKM. The receptor was isolated from a man between 40 and 49 years old in good health and CMV-seropositive. Sequencing was done on a sample of PBMCs. The chain is built from TRBV28 and TRBJ2-1; D may be TRBD1 (5 bases). For the CDR3, the DNA is TGTGCCAGCAGTTTACCAGGGTTCGATGAGCAGTTCTTC. Protein: CASSLPGFDEQFF.